This T cell receptor (beta chain) was sequenced for a study of Graves' ophthalmopathy and Graves' hyperthyroidism listed by TCRdb under 2018. About the investigation overall: Peripheral blood was collected at initial diagnosis, prior to any treatment. The study used TCR beta repertoire signatures to distinguish Graves' ophthalmopathy from Graves' hyperthyroidism and to predict progression to ophthalmopathy. The independent validation cohort included approximately 19 hyperthyroidism patients plus 17 patients who later progressed from hyperthyroidism to ophthalmopathy. In total, 135 blood samples were TCR-sequenced: around 42 ophthalmopathy, some 80 hyperthyroidism and around 17 hyperthyroidism-to-ophthalmopathy patients. To explore V-J signatures distinguishing ophthalmopathy from hyperthyroidism, a discovery set of some 100 patients (more than 40 ophthalmopathy, 57 stable hyperthyroidism) was enrolled. In five or six hyperthyroidism patients, T-cell repertoires of thyroid tissue and blood were compared. After sampling, hyperthyroidism patients received methimazole starting at 30 mg daily, and ophthalmopathy patients received high-dose intravenous methylprednisolone.

For repertoire sequencing, TCR beta CDR3 regions were amplified from RNA transcripts. A first-round RT-PCR used HTBI primers with the Qiagen OneStep RT-PCR kit, followed by a second-round multiplex PCR, size selection and purification. The libraries underwent paired-end sequencing with 100 bp reads on an Illumina HiSeq2000. On the authors' methods: SOAPnuke was used to process the reads, removing any read that contained adapters or uncalled bases, had a mean Phred below 15, or lacked an exact match to the constant primer or identifier. High-quality paired reads were merged with COPE v1.2.5. Clonotypes were defined as unique nucleotide sequences and were aligned to IMGT TRB V, D and J references using MiTCR v1.1. The analysis was limited to V-J combinations with a frequency above 0.0001, which together covered approximately 99% of repertoires. For each V-J combination, a TCR clonal expansion and chaos score was defined as F50 clonal expansion divided by the chaos observed in the TCRdist matrix. Welch's t-statistics and random forest were used to narrow the features down to more than 10 V-J combinations, which were then fed into a naive Bayes classifier. Thyroid-blood repertoire similarity was quantified with the Morisita-Horn index. TCRdb applied fastp at Q25 and MiXCR to the public reads, then kept only in-frame beta chains. Each entry merges the rows of one CDR3 protein and shows their most common DNA and genes. TCRdb's processing, not the study's, gives the V and J calls here. The sample table lists about 700,000 distinct CDR3 sequences, roughly 41% of them with a count of one. The ten most abundant clones make up over 2.5% of the sample.

Relative to germline, V is missing 5 bases and J is missing 0 bases, with 5 bases of the junction outside any gene match. There are 18 amino acids in the CDR3, from cysteine to phenylalanine inclusive. The entry retains the CDR3 DNA only, 54 bases that are in frame from base 1. CDR1 and CDR2, per the germline V gene (reference sequence), are LNHDA and SQIVND. The sample holds many counts of this clonotype. No cognate antigen has been identified for it. No much larger clone is present one base from it, and per-base qualities are unavailable. Ophthalmopathy patients were characterized by moderately to severely active disease, a Clinical Activity Score of at least 3, a NOSPECS grade of at least 4, and a disease duration under 3 months. Anyone with other autoimmune diseases, uncontrolled infections, pregnancy or lactation was excluded from the study. Clinical symptoms, serum thyroxine, TRAb, thyroid ultrasound and orbital computed tomography formed the basis of the diagnosis. Ficoll-Paque density gradient centrifugation was used to isolate PBMCs from around 10 ml of fresh peripheral blood. Trizol reagent was used to extract the total RNA, and its quality was then checked on an Agilent 2100 Bioanalyzer.

What the research found in general, with its limitations: In cross-validation, the 13-signature model distinguished ophthalmopathy from stable hyperthyroidism with approximately 90% sensitivity and 81.08% specificity, while in the test set the corresponding values were roughly 80% and 75%. Most of the expanded thyroid clonotypes with a frequency above 0.001 were also detected in blood, and it was suggested that the thyroid immune response may be reflected by blood repertoires. In validation, the model predicted ophthalmopathy progression with over 60% sensitivity and 72.22% specificity; fewer than 15 predicted patients were CT-confirmed with GO in a median of 6.5 months. Sample size was not statistically predetermined, and group allocation was not concealed from the investigators.

The rearranged chain carries TRBV19 and TRBJ2-2, with 14 bases aligning to TRBD2. Material for sequencing was peripheral blood. The sequence derives from an adult man with Graves' ophthalmopathy. The CDR3: CASSVGLAGASNTGELFF. Read as DNA, the sequence is TGTGCCAGTAGTGTGGGACTAGCGGGGGCCTCGAACACCGGGGAGCTGTTTTTT. With the rest looked up from the reference TRBV19 and TRBJ2-2 genes rather than sequenced, the full variable domain is DGGITQSPKYLFRKEGQNVTLSCEQNLNHDAMYWYRQDPGQGLRLIYYSQIVNDFQKGDIAEGYSVSREKKESFPLTVTSAQKNPTAFYLCASSVGLAGASNTGELFFGEGSRLTVL.